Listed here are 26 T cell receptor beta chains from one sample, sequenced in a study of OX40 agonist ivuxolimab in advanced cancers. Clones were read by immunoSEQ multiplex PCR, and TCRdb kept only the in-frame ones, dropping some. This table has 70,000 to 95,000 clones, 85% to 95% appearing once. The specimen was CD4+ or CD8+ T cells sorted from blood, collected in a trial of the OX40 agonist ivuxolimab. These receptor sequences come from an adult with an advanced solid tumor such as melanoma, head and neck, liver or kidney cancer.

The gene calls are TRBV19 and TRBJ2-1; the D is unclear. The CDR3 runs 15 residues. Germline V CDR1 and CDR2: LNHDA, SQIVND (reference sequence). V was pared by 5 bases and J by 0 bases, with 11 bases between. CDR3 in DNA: TGTGCCAGTAGTCCTTTTTACAGCTCCTACAATGAGCAGTTCTTC. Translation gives CASSPFYSSYNEQFF.

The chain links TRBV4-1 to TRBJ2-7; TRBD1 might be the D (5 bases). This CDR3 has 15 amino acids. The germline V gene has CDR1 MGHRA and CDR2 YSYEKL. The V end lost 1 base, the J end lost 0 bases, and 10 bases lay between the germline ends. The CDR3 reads CASSQGLDSSYEQYF. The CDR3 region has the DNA TGCGCCAGCAGCCAAGGGCTCGACAGCTCCTACGAGCAGTACTTC.

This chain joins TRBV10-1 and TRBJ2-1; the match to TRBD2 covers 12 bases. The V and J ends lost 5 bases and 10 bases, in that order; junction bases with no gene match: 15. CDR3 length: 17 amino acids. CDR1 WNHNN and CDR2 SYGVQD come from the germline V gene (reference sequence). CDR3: CASSPHWTSGNLGEQFF. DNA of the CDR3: TGCGCCAGCAGTCCTCATTGGACTAGCGGGAACCTTGGGGAGCAGTTCTTC.

The CDR3 sequence: CASRRTPYNEQFF. The CDR3 nucleotides read TGTGCCAGCAGACGGACACCTTACAATGAGCAGTTCTTC. This chain connects TRBV6-5 to TRBJ2-1; weak D call: TRBD1 (5 bases). This CDR3 has 13 amino acids. Germline V gives CDR1 MNHEY, CDR2 SVGAGI. Deletions cut 6 bases from V and 4 bases from J, with 10 bases between.

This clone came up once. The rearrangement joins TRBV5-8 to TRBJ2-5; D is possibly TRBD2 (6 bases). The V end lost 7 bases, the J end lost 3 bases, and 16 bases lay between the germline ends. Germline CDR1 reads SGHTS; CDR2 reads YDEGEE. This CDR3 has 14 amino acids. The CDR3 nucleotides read TGTGCCAGCTGGAACCCGGGGGATAAAGAGACCCAGTACTTC. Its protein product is CASWNPGDKETQYF.

The CDR3 protein is CASSVGTGDQPQHF. CDR3 sequence (DNA): TGCGCCAGCAGCGTCGGGACAGGGGATCAGCCCCAGCATTTT. The chain is built from TRBV5-1 and TRBJ1-5, with 10 bases that match TRBD1. Trimming removed 4 bases from V and 5 bases from J; junction bases left unmatched: 3. The germline V gene has CDR1 SGHRS and CDR2 YFSETQ. CDR3 length equals 14 residues.

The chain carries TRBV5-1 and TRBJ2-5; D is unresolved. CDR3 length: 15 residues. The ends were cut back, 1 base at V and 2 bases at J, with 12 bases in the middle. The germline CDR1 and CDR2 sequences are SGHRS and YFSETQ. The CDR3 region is CASSLFVGKQETQYF. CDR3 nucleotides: TGCGCCAGCAGCTTGTTCGTAGGGAAGCAAGAGACCCAGTACTTC.

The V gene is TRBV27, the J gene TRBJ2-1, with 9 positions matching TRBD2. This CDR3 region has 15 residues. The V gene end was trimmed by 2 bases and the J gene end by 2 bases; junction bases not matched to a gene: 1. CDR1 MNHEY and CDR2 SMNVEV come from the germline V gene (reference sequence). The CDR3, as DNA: TGTGCCAGCAGTTTAGCGGGGGGGCCCTACAATGAGCAGTTCTTC. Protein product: CASSLAGGPYNEQFF.

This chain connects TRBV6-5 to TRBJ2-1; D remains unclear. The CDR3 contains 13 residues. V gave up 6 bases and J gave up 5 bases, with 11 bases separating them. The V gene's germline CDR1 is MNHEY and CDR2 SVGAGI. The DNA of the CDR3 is TGTGCCAGCAGCTTCGGAGACAACAATGAGCAGTTCTTC. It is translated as CASSFGDNNEQFF.

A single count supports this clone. The CDR3 loop reads CASSEDPDRGGGYEQYF. The CDR3 region has the DNA TGTGCCAGCAGTGAAGATCCCGACAGGGGAGGAGGCTACGAGCAGTACTTC. The chain couples TRBV2 to TRBJ2-7; 8 bases line up with TRBD1. Germline values: CDR1 SNHLY, CDR2 FYNNEI. This CDR3 is built from 17 residues. J gave up 3 bases and V 1 base, and 11 bases lay outside the gene matches.

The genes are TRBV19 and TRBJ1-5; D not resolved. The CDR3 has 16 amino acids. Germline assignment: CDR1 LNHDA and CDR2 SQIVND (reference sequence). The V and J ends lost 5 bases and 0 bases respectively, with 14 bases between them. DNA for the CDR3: TGTGCCAGTAGTCCCCGGTCCGATAATAGCAATCAGCCCCAGCATTTT. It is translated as CASSPRSDNSNQPQHF.

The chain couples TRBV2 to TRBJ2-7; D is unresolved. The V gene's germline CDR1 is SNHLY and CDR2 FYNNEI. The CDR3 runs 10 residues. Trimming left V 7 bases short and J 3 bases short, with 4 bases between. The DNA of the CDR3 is TGTGCCAGCACTTTCTACGAGCAGTACTTC. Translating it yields CASTFYEQYF.

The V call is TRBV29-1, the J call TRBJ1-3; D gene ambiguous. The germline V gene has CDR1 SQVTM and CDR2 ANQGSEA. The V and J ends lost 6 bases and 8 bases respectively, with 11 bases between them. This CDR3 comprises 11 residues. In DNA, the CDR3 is TGCAGCGTCGTCCAATCGGACACCATATATTTT. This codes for CSVVQSDTIYF.

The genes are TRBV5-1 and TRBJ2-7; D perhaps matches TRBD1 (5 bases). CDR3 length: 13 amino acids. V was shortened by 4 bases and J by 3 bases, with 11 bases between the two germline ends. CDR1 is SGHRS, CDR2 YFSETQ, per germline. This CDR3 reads CASSLDRGYEQYF. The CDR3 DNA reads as TGCGCCAGCAGCCTCGACAGAGGCTACGAGCAGTACTTC.

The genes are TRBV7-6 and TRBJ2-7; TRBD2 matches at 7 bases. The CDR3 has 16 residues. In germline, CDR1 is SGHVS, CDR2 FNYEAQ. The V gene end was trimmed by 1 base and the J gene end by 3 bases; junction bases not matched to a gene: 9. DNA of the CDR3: TGTGCCAGCAGCTTAGAGGCCGGGACTATCTACTACGAGCAGTACTTC. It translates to CASSLEAGTIYYEQYF.

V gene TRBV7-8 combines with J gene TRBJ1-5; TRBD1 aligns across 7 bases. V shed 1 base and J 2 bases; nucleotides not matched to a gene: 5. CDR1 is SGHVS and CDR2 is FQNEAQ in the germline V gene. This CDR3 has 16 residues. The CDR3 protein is CASSLDRGWGNQPQHF. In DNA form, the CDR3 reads TGTGCCAGCAGCTTAGACAGGGGTTGGGGCAATCAGCCCCAGCATTTT.

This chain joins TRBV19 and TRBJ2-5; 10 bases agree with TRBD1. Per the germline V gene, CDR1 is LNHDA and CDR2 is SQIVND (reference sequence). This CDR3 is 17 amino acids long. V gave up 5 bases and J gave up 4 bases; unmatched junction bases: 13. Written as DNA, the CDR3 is TGTGCCAGTAGTCTAGGCAGGGGGACAGGGGTTCTAGAGACCCAGTACTTC. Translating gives CASSLGRGTGVLETQYF.

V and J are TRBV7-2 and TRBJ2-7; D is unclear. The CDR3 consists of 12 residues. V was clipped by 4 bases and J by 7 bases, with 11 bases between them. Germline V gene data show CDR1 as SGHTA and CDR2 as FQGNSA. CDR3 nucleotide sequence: TGTGCCAGCAGCTCCTTCGGTGGTGAGCAGTACTTC. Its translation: CASSSFGGEQYF.

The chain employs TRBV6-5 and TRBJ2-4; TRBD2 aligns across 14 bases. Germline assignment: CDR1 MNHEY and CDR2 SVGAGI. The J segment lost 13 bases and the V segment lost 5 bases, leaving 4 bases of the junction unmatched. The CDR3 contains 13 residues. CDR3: CASSAGLAGEQYF. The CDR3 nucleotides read TGTGCCAGCAGTGCGGGACTAGCGGGGGAGCAGTACTTC.

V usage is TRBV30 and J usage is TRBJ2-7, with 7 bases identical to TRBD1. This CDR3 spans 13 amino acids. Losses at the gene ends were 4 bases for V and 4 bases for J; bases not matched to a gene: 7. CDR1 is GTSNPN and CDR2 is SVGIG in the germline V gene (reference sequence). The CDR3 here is CAWTDRDRYEQYF. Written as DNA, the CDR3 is TGTGCCTGGACCGACAGGGATAGGTACGAGCAGTACTTC.

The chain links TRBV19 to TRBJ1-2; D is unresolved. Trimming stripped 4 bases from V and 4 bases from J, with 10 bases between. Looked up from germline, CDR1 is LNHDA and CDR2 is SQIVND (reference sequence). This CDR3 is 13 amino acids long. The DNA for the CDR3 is TGTGCCAGTAGTAGTGAGCGGGGCTATGGCTACACCTTC. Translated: CASSSERGYGYTF. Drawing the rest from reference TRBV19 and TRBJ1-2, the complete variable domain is DGGITQSPKYLFRKEGQNVTLSCEQNLNHDAMYWYRQDPGQGLRLIYYSQIVNDFQKGDIAEGYSVSREKKESFPLTVTSAQKNPTAFYLCASSSERGYGYTFGSGTRLTVV.

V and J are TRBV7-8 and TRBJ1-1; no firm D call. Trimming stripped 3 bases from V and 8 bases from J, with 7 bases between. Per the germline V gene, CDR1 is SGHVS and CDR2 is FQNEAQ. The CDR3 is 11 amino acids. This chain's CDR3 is CASSFGREAFF. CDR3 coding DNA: TGTGCCAGCAGCTTCGGACGGGAAGCTTTCTTT.

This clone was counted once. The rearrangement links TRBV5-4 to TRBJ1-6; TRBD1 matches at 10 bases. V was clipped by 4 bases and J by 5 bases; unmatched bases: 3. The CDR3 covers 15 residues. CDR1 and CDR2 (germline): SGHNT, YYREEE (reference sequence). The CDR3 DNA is TGTGCCAGCAGCCCGGGGACAGGGGATAATTCACCCCTCCACTTT. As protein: CASSPGTGDNSPLHF.

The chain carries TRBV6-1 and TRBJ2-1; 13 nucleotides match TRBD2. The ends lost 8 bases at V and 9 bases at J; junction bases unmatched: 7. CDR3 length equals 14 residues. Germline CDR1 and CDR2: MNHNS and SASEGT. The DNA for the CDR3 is TGTGCCAGCCCCCCGGGACTAGCGGGGAGTGAGCAGTTCTTC. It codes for CASPPGLAGSEQFF.

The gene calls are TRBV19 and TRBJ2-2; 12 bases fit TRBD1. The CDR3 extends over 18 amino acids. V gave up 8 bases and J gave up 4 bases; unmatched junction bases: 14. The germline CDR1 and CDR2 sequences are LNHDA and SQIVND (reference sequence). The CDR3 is CASRPGQGARRATGELFF. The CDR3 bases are TGTGCCAGTCGACCGGGACAGGGGGCGCGGAGAGCCACCGGGGAGCTGTTTTTT.

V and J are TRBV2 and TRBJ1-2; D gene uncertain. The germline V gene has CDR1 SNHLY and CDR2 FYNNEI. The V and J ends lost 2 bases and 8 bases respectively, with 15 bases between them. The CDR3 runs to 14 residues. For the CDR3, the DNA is TGTGCCAGCAGTGAATCCGGACGCCCCTACGGCTACACCTTC. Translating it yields CASSESGRPYGYTF.